The 11 T cell receptor beta chains below all came from one sample that was sequenced in a study of blood T cell repertoires in COVID-19 (TCRdb year 2020). To prepare the library, the immunoSEQ multiplex PCR assay was applied. TCRdb's version of the immuneACCESS table is confined to in-frame rearrangements and falls short of the full clone set. An unresolved V gene accounts for under half of the shortfall where checked; the remainder is of unknown origin. The table for this sample lists around 460,000 clones; 70% to 90% of them were counted only once. The leading ten clones occupy 0.8% to 0.85% of the sample. Sequencing input: peripheral blood. These receptors were taken from a man aged 18 to 29 with COVID-19, enrolled during active disease.

V and J are TRBV19 and TRBJ2-1, with TRBD2 matching over 7 bases. J lost 0 bases, V lost 7 bases, and 6 bases had no gene match. CDR1 and CDR2 (germline): LNHDA, SQIVND (reference sequence). This CDR3 is 15 amino acids long. This CDR3 is CASTSGRSSYNEQFF. DNA for the CDR3: TGTGCCAGTACTAGCGGAAGGAGCTCCTACAATGAGCAGTTCTTC.

The rearrangement uses TRBV6-5 and TRBJ1-2; the D is unclear. Trimming took 2 bases from V and 5 from J, leaving 15 bases between them. The CDR3 is 15 amino acids. CDR1 and CDR2 (germline): MNHEY, SVGAGI. CDR3 residues: CASSYGPSRGYGYTF. The CDR3 DNA sequence: TGTGCCAGCAGTTACGGGCCCAGTCGGGGATATGGCTACACCTTC.

V and J are TRBV5-4 and TRBJ2-5, with 8 nucleotides matching TRBD2. Germline CDR1 SGHNT, CDR2 YYREEE (reference sequence). The length of the CDR3 is 16 residues. The junction had 5 bases not matched to a gene; V was cut back by 0 bases and J by 1 base. The CDR3 loop is CASSLGFTSGQETQYF. CDR3 nucleotide sequence: TGTGCCAGCAGCTTGGGATTTACTAGCGGCCAAGAGACCCAGTACTTC.

DNA of the CDR3: TGTGCCAGCAGCCAAGGGGAGCTAGCGGGGCTCCAGTTCTTC. Translating gives CASSQGELAGLQFF. The chain combines TRBV4-2 with TRBJ2-1; 9 nucleotides agree with TRBD2. Trimming took 1 base from V and 13 from J; bases not matched to a gene: 8. The length of the CDR3 is 14 residues. CDR1 is LGHNA and CDR2 is YNFKEQ in the germline V gene.

The chain has TRBV25-1 and TRBJ2-1; 13 bases are a match to TRBD2. J gave up 8 bases and V 1 base, and 8 bases lay outside the gene matches. Germline V lookup: CDR1 MGHDK, CDR2 SYGVNS. This CDR3 spans 17 amino acids. In DNA, the CDR3 is TGTGCCAGCAGTGAATCCCTGACTAGCGGGGGGCTGGATGAGCAGTTCTTC. Residues: CASSESLTSGGLDEQFF.

This chain connects TRBV5-1 to TRBJ1-2; 12 bases fit TRBD1. J lost 7 bases, V lost 3 bases, and 7 bases had no gene match. This CDR3 is built from 15 residues. The V gene's germline CDR1 is SGHRS and CDR2 YFSETQ. The CDR3 here is CASSWEGTGGGGYTF. The CDR3 coding sequence is TGCGCCAGCAGCTGGGAAGGGACAGGGGGCGGTGGCTACACCTTC.

The chain uses TRBV12-3 or TRBV12-4 and TRBJ1-5, with D uncertain. The ends were cut back, 4 bases at V and 9 bases at J, with 13 bases in the middle. This CDR3 has 13 residues. The CDR3 loop reads CASSSRSDGPQHF. The CDR3 DNA is TGTGCCAGCAGTTCACGCAGCGACGGGCCCCAGCATTTT.

This chain connects TRBV7-3 to TRBJ2-2; no reliable D call. The CDR3 consists of 14 residues. Germline V gene lookup returns CDR1 SGHTA and CDR2 FQGTGA. The V gene lost 5 bases and the J gene lost 1 base, with 8 bases spanning the gap. The CDR3 here is CASSVRGNTGELFF. The DNA of the CDR3 is TGTGCCAGCAGCGTCAGAGGGAACACCGGGGAGCTGTTTTTT. The whole variable domain, filled in from reference TRBV7-3 and TRBJ2-2, reads GAGVSQTPSNKVTEKGKYVELRCDPISGHTALYWYRQSLGQGPEFLIYFQGTGAADDSGLPNDRFFAVRPEGSVSTLKIQRTERGDSAVYLCASSVRGNTGELFFGEGSRLTVL.

Here the CDR3 DNA reads TGTGCCTGGAGTGCCCAGTTAACTGGAAACACCATATATTTT. Encoded protein: CAWSAQLTGNTIYF. The chain employs TRBV30 and TRBJ1-3; D is unresolved. V lost 1 base and J lost 2, with 9 bases in between. This CDR3 contains 14 residues. CDR1 and CDR2 from the germline V gene are GTSNPN and SVGIG (reference sequence).

This clone was seen a few times. The chain couples TRBV10-1 to TRBJ2-7; D is ambiguous. CDR1 WNHNN and CDR2 SYGVQD come from the germline V gene (reference sequence). Between the trimmed V and J ends, which lost 5 bases and 1 base, there was a span of 9 bases. This CDR3 has 13 residues. The CDR3 reads CASSKQTSYEQYF. CDR3 nucleotides: TGCGCCAGCAGTAAACAGACATCCTACGAGCAGTACTTC.

The rearrangement links TRBV18 to TRBJ1-5, with TRBD1 matching 8 bases. CDR1 and CDR2 from the germline V gene are KGHSH and LQKENI. The CDR3 loop spans 14 amino acids. The V gene end was trimmed by 6 bases and the J gene end by 5 bases; junction bases not matched to a gene: 6. The CDR3 sequence is CASSPTGADQPQHF. The CDR3 coding sequence is TGTGCCAGCTCCCCGACAGGGGCGGATCAGCCCCAGCATTTT.